The sample holds a few counts of the clone carrying this T cell receptor (beta chain). This record belongs to a study of T cell changes during pregnancy in multiple sclerosis. CDR1 is SGDLS, CDR2 YYNGEE, per germline. CDR3 size: 14 residues. The ends were cut back, 2 bases at V and 5 bases at J, with 13 bases in the middle. Clones were sequenced by immunoSEQ multiplex PCR, and TCRdb holds only the in-frame ones, with some missing. The sample gives 40,000 to 60,000 clones, around 94% of which show up once; around 0.31% is in the top ten. V and J are TRBV9 and TRBJ1-1, with unresolved D. The sequence was obtained from a female donor with multiple sclerosis, enrolled in a pregnancy study. This material consisted of CD4+ T cells from peripheral blood mononuclear cells, taken in the third trimester of pregnancy. The CDR3 DNA reads TGTGCCAGCAGCGTTACCGTGTCGGGGACTGAAGCTTTCTTT. It translates to CASSVTVSGTEAFF.